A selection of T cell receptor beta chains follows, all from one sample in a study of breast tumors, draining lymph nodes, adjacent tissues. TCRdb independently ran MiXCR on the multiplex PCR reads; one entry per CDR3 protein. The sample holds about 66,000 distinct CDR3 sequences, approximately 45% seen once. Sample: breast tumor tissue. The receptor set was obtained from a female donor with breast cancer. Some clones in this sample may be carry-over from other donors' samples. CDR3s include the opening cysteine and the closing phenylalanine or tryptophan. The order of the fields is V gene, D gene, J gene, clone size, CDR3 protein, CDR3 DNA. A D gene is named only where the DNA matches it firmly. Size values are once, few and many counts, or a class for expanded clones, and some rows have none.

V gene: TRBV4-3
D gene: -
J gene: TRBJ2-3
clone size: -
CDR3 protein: CASSQGANSDTQYF
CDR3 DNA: TGCGCCAGCAGCCAGGGGGCTAACTCAGATACGCAGTATTTT

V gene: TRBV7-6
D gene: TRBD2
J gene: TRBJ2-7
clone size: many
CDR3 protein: CASSPKIRLAGLSYEQYF
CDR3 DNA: TGTGCCAGCAGCCCGAAAATCCGACTAGCGGGGCTCTCCTACGAGCAGTACTTC

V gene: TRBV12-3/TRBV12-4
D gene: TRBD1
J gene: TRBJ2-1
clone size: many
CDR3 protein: CASSFMDRGFYEQFF
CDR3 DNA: TGTGCCAGCAGTTTTATGGACAGGGGTTTCTATGAGCAGTTCTTC

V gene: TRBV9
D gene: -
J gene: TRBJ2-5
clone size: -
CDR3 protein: CASSPQYF
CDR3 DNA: TGTGCCAGCAGCCCCCAGTACTTC

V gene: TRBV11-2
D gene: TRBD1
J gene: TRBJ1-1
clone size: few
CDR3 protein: CASSTWTGMNTEAFF
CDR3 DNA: TGTGCCAGCAGCACCTGGACAGGGATGAACACTGAAGCTTTCTTT

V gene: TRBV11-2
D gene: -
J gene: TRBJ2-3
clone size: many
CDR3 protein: CASSRNPGLLPDTQYF
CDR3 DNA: TGTGCCAGCAGCCGTAACCCGGGACTCCTCCCAGATACGCAGTATTTT

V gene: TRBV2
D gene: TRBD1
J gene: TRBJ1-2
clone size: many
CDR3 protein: CASTEGGGTGSSGGYTF
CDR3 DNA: TGTGCCAGCACCGAAGGGGGAGGGACAGGGAGCTCGGGTGGCTACACCTTC

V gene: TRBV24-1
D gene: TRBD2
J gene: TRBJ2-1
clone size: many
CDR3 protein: CATSDSTAGGANEQFF
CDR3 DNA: TGTGCCACCAGTGATTCTACGGCGGGGGGGGCGAATGAGCAGTTCTTC

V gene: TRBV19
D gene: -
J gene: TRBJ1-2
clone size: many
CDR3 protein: CASRRGHSQWSYGYTF
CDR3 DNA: TGTGCCAGTCGGCGGGGACATTCTCAATGGAGCTATGGCTACACCTTC

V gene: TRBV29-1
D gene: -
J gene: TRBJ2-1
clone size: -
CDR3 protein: CRPHPGAGLNEQFF
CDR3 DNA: TGCAGGCCACACCCGGGAGCGGGTCTTAATGAGCAGTTCTTC

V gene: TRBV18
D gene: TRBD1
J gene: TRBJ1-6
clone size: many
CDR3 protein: CASSLIGTENNSPLHF
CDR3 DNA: TGTGCCAGCTCACTAATCGGGACAGAGAATAATTCACCCCTCCACTTT

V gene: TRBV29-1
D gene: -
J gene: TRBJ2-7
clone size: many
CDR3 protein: CSVRSVGYEQYF
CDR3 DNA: TGCAGCGTTAGAAGCGTTGGGTACGAGCAGTACTTC

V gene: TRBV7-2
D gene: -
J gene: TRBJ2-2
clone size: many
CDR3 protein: CASSSRLTTGELFF
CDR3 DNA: TGTGCCAGCAGCTCCAGGTTGACCACCGGGGAGCTGTTTTTT

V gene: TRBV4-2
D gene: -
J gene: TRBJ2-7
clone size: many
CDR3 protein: CASSQDLREQYF
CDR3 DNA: TGTGCCAGCAGCCAAGATTTAAGAGAGCAGTACTTC

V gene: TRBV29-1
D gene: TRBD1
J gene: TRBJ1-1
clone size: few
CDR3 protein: CSVIRGRTTEAFF
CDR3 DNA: TGCAGCGTTATCAGGGGGCGGACCACTGAAGCTTTCTTT

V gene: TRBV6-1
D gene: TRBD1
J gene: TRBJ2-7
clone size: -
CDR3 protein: CASSEEEGTAYEQYF
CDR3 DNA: TGTGCCAGCAGTGAAGAAGAGGGGACAGCCTACGAGCAGTACTTC

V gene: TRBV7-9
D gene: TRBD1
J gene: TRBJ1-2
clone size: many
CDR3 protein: CASSQADRGLYGYTF
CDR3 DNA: TGTGCCAGCAGCCAGGCGGACAGGGGGCTCTATGGCTACACCTTC

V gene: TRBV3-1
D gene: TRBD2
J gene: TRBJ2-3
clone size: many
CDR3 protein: CASSPTSGGSDTQYF
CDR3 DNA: TGTGCCAGCAGCCCGACTAGCGGGGGATCAGATACGCAGTATTTT

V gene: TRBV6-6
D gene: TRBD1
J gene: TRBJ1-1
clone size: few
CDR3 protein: CASSYPTGTGGNTEAFF
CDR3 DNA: TGTGCCAGCAGTTACCCGACCGGGACAGGGGGGAACACTGAAGCTTTCTTT

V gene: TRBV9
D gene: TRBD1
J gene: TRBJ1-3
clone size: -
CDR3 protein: CASTRGGQGRLSGNTIYF
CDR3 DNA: TGTGCCAGCACTAGGGGGGGACAGGGAAGGCTCTCTGGAAACACCATATATTTT

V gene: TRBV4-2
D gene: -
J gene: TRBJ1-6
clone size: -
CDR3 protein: CASSQRERSPLHF
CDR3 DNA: TGTGCCAGCAGCCAGAGGGAGCGGTCACCCCTCCACTTT

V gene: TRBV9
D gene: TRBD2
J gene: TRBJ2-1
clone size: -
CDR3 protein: CASSEQPGLADEPFF
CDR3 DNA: TGTGCCAGCAGCGAGCAGCCGGGACTAGCAGATGAGCCGTTCTTC

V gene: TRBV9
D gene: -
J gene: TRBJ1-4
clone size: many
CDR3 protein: CASSVGARGGEKLFF
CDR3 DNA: TGTGCCAGCAGCGTAGGCGCCAGGGGAGGTGAAAAACTGTTTTTT

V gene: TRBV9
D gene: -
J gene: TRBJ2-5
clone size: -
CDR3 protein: CASSVGGPEYF
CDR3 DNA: TGTGCCAGCAGCGTAGGGGGTCCGGAGTACTTC

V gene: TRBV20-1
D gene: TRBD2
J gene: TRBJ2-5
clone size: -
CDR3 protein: CSARAGGPYQETQYF
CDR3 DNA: TGCAGTGCTAGAGCGGGAGGGCCGTACCAAGAGACCCAGTACTTC

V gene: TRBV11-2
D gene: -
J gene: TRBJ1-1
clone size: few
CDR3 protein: CASSLVSGTGSVNTEAFF
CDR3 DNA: TGTGCCAGCAGCTTAGTATCGGGAACAGGGTCGGTTAACACTGAAGCTTTCTTT

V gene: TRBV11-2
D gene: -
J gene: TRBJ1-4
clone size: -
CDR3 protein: CTSSLHDGINEKLFF
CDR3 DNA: TGTACCAGCAGCTTACATGACGGGATCAATGAAAAACTGTTTTTT

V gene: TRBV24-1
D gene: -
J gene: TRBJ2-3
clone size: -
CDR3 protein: CATSDSGRHTQYF
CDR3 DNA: TGTGCCACCAGTGACTCGGGACGCCATACGCAGTATTTT

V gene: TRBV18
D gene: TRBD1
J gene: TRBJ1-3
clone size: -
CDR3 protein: CASSPRQGSGNTIYF
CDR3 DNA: TGTGCCAGCTCACCAAGACAGGGCTCTGGAAACACCATATATTTT

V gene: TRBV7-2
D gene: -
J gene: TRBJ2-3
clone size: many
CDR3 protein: CASSLGTQRTTDTQYF
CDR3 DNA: TGTGCCAGCAGCTTAGGGACACAGCGAACCACAGATACGCAGTATTTT

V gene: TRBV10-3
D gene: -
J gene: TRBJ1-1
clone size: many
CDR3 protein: CAISESGGLNTEAFF
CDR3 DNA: TGTGCCATCAGTGAGTCGGGGGGATTGAACACTGAAGCTTTCTTT

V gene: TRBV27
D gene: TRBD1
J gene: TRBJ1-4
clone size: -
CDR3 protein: CASSLGGTGGNEKLFF
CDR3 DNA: TGTGCCAGCAGTTTAGGCGGGACAGGGGGCAATGAAAAACTGTTTTTT

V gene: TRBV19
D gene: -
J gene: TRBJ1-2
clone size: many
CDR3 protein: CASSPGTQGGYTF
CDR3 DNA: TGTGCCAGTAGCCCCGGGACACAAGGGGGCTACACCTTC

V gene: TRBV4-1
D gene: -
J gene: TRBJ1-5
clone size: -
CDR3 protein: CASSILAHSNQPQHF
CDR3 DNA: TGCGCCAGCAGCATCTTAGCGCATAGCAATCAGCCCCAGCATTTT

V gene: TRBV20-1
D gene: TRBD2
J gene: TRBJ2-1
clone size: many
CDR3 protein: CSASGGASNEQFF
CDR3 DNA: TGCAGTGCTAGCGGGGGGGCCTCCAATGAGCAGTTCTTC

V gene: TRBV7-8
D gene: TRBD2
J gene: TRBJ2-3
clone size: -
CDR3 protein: CASSPRLAGADTQYF
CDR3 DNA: TGTGCCAGCAGCCCGAGACTAGCGGGGGCAGATACGCAGTATTTT

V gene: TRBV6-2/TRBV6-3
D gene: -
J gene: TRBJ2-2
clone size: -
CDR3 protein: CASSYRQGDEQYFGELFF
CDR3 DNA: -

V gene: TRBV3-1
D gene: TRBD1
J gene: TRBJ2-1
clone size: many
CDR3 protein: CASSPGTDYNEQFF
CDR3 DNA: TGTGCCAGCAGCCCCGGGACAGACTACAATGAGCAGTTCTTC